Sequencing of this T cell receptor (beta chain) was carried out in a study of T-cell reconstitution after alpha-beta-depleted transplantation in children (dated by TCRdb to the mid-2010s). Broadly, across the study: T-cell immune reconstitution after TCRalphabeta/CD19-depleted allogeneic hematopoietic cell transplantation in children was quantitatively tracked in the study by means of TCR repertoire profiling.

The library was produced with PCR. The sequencer listed for this sample is Illumina HiSeq 2500. TCR libraries were prepared with molecular barcoding, using unique molecular identifiers to normalize TCRbeta repertoire quantification. The public reads were quality trimmed at Q25 with fastp and then assembled into clones with MiXCR by TCRdb, keeping productive beta chains. Every CDR3 protein is listed once, alongside the most common genes and DNA of its rows. This sample lists around 600,000 distinct CDR3 sequences; 16% were detected once. The ten top clones hold 0.8% to 1.1% of the sample. The CDR3 goes from the cysteine to the phenylalanine over 16 residues. Just the 48-base CDR3 DNA is kept, in frame starting at base 1. The germline V gene (reference sequence) yields DFQATT for CDR1 and SNEGSKA for CDR2. Trimming removed 0 bases from V and 2 bases from J; the gene matches leave 6 bases unexplained.

The table lists this clonotype with many counts. No antigen is known for it. Qualities for individual bases were not recorded, and no much larger clone is one base off. The origin of this receptor is a human donor who donated a stem cell graft to a child with acute myeloid leukemia. The rearranged segments are TRBV20-1 and TRBJ2-2; 7 of the junction bases match TRBD2. The material sequenced was PBMCs from the stem cell graft donor, taken from the stem cell graft. The CDR3 in this case is CSARDMGGGNTGELFF. The nucleotide sequence is TGCAGTGCTAGAGATATGGGGGGGGGAAACACCGGGGAGCTGTTTTTT.